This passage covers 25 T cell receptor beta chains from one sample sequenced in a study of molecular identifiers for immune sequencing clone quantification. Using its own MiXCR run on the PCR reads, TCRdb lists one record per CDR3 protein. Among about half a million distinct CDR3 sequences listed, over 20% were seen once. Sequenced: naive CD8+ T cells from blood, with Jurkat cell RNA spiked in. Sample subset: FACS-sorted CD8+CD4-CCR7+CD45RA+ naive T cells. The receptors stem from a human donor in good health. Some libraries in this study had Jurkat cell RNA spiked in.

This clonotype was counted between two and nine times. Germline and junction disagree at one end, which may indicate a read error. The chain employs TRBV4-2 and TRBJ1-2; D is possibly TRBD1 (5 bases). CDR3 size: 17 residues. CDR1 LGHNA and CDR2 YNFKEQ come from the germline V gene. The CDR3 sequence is CASSQDSPQGEDYGCTF. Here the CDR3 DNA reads TGTGCCAGCAGCCAAGATAGCCCGCAGGGCGAGGACTATGGCTGCACCTTC.

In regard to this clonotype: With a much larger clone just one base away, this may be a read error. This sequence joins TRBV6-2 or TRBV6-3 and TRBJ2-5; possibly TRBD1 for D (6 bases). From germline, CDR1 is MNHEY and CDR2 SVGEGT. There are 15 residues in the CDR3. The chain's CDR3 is CACSYLPDRGETQYF. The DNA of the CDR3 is TGTGCCTGCAGTTATCTCCCGGACAGAGGGGAGACCCAGTACTTC.

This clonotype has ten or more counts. CDR3 DNA: TGTGCCTGGATCCAATTCTCTGGAAACACCATATATTTT. It specifies CAWIQFSGNTIYF. The V gene is TRBV30, the J gene TRBJ1-3; D is undetermined. This CDR3 spans 13 amino acids. The V gene's germline CDR1 is GTSNPN and CDR2 SVGIG (reference sequence). The V end lost 4 bases, the J end lost 0 bases, and 7 bases lay between the germline ends.

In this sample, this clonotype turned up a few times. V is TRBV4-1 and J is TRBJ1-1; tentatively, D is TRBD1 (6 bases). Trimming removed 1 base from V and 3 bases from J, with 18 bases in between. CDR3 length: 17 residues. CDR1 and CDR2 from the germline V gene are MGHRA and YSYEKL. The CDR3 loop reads CASSQGGAPTSDTEAFF. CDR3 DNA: TGCGCCAGCAGCCAAGGGGGGGCTCCTACAAGTGACACTGAAGCTTTCTTT.

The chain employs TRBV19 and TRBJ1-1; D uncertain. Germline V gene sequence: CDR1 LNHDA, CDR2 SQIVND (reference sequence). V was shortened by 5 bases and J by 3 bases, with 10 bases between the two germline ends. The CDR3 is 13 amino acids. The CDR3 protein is CASSEGSDTEAFF. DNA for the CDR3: TGTGCCAGTAGTGAGGGCTCCGACACTGAAGCTTTCTTT.

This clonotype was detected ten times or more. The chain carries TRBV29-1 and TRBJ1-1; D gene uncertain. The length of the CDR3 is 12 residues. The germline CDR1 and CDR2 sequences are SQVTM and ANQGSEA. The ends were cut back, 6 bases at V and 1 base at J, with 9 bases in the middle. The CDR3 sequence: CSVLPWNTEAFF. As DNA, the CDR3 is TGCAGCGTCTTGCCCTGGAACACTGAAGCTTTCTTT.

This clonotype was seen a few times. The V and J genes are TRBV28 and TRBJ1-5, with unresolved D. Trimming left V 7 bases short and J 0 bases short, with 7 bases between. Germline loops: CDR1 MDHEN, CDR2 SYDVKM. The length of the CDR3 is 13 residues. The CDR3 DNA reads TGTGCCAGCAACGTAGATAGCAATCAGCCCCAGCATTTT. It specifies CASNVDSNQPQHF.

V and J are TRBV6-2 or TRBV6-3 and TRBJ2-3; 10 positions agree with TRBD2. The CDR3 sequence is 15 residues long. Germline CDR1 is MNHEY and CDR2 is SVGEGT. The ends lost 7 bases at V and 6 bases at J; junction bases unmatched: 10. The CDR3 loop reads CASTAGAGGLDTQYF. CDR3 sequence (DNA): TGTGCCAGCACCGCCGGAGCGGGGGGGTTGGATACGCAGTATTTT.

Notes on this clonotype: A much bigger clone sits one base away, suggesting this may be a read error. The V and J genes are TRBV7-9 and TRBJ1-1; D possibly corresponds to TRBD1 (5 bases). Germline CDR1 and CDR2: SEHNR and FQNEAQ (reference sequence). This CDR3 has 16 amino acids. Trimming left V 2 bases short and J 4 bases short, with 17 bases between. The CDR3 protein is CASSLNFDTGTTEAFF. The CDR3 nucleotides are TGTGCCAGCAGCTTAAATTTCGACACAGGAACCACTGAAGCTTTCTTT.

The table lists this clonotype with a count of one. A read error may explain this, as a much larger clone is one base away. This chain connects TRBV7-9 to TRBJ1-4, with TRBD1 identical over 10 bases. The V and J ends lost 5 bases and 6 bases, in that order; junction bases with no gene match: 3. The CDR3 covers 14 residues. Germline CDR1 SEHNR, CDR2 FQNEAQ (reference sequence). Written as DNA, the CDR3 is TGTGCCAGCAGCGACAGGGGGCATGATGAAAAACTGTTTTTT. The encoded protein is CASSDRGHDEKLFF.

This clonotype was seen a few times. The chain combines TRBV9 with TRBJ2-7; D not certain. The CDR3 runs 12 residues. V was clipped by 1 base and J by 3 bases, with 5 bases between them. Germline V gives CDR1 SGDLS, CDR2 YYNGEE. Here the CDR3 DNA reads TGTGCCAGCAGCGTAAACAACTACGAGCAGTACTTC. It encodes CASSVNNYEQYF.

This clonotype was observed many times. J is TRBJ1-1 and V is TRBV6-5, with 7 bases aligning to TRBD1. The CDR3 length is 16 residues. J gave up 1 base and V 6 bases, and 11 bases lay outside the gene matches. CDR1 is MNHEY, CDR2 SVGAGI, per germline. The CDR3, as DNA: TGTGCCAGCAGCTCTATCCCGGGACAGAGGAACACTGAAGCTTTCTTT. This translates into CASSSIPGQRNTEAFF.

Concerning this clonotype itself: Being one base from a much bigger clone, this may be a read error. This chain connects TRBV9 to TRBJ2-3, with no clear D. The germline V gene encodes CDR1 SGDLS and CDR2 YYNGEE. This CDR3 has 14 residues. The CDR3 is CTSSVVGSTDTQYF. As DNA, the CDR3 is TGTACCAGCAGCGTAGTTGGTAGCACAGATACGCAGTATTTT.

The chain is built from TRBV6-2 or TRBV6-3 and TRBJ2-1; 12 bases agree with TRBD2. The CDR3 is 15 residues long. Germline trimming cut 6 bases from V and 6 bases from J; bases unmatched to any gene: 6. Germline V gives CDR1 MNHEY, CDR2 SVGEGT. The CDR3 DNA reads TGTGCCAGCAGGGTTACTAGCGGGGGGACCAATGAGCAGTTCTTC. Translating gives CASRVTSGGTNEQFF.

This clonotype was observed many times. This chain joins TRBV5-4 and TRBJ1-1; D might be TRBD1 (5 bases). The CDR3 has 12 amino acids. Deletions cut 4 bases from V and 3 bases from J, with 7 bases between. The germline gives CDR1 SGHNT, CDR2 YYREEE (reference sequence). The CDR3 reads CASSRDYTEAFF. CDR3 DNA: TGTGCCAGCAGCCGGGACTACACTGAAGCTTTCTTT.

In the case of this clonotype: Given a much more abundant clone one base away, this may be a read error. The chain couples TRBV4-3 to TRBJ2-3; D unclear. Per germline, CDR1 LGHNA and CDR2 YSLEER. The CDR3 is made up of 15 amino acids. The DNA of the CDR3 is TGCGCCGGCAGCCAAGATTGGCGCTCCACAGATACGCAGTATTTT. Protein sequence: CAGSQDWRSTDTQYF.

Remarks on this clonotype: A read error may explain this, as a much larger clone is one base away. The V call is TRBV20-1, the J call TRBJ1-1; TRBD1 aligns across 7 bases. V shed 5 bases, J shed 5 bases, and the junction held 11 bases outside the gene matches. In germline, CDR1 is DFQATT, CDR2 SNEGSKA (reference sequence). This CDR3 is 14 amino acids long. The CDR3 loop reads CSAHPGGGDTEAFF. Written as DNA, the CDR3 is TGCAGTGCTCACCCCGGAGGGGGCGATACTGAAGCTTTCTTT.

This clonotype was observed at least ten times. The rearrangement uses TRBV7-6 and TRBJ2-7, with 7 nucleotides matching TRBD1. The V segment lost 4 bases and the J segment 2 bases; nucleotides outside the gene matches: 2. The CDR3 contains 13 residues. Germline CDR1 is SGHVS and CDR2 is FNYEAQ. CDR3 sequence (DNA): TGTGCCAGCAGCTGGGACAGAACCTACGAGCAGTACTTC. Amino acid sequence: CASSWDRTYEQYF.

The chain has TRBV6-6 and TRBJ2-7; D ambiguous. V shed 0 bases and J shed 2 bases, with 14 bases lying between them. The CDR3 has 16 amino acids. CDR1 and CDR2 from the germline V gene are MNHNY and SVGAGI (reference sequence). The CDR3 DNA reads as TGTGCCAGCAGTTACTCGAGTCCCAGTTCGCCCTACGAGCAGTACTTC. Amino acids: CASSYSSPSSPYEQYF.

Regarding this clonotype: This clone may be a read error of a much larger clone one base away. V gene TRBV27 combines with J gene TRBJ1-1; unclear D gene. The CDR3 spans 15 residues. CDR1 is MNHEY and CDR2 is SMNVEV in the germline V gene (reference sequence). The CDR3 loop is CTSSLSGNGHTEAFF. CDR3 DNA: TGTACCAGCAGTTTATCGGGCAACGGACACACTGAAGCTTTCTTT.

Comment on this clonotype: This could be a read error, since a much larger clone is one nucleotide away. The CDR3 DNA reads TGTGCCAGCAGTTTCGCAGGGCTAGGTCAGCCCCAGCATTTT. Translated: CASSFAGLGQPQHF. V usage is TRBV27 and J usage is TRBJ1-5; D is perhaps TRBD1 (5 bases). V was cut by 3 bases and J by 6 bases, with 12 bases left in between. This CDR3 is built from 14 residues. Germline CDR1 reads MNHEY; CDR2 reads SMNVEV (reference sequence).

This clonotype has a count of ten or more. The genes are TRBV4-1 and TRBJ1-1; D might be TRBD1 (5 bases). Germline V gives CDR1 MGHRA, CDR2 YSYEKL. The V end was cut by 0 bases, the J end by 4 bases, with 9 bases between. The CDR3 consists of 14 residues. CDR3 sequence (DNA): TGCGCCAGCAGCCAAGATTCGGGGGGCACTGAAGCTTTCTTT. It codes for CASSQDSGGTEAFF.

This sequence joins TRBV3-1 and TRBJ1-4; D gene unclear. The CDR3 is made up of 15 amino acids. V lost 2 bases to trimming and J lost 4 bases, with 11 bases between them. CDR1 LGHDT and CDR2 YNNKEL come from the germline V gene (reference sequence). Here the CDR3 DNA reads TGTGCCAGCAGCCAATCGTGGGATGGTAATGAAAAACTGTTTTTT. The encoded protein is CASSQSWDGNEKLFF. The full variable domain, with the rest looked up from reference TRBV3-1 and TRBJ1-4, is DTAVSQTPKYLVTQMGNDKSIKCEQNLGHDTMYWYKQDSKKFLKIMFSYNNKELIINETVPNRFSPKSPDKAHLNLHINSLELGDSAVYFCASSQSWDGNEKLFFGSGTQLSVL.

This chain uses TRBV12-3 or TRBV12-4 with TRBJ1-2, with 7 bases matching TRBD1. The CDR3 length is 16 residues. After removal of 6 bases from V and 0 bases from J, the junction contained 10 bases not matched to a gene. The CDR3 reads CASSRQGEISNYGYTF. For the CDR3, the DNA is TGTGCCAGCAGCCGACAGGGAGAGATTTCTAACTATGGCTACACCTTC.

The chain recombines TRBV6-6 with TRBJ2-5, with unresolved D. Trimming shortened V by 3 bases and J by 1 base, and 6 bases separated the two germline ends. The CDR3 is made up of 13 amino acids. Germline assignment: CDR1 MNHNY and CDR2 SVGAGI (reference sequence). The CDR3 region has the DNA TGTGCCAGCAGTTATAACGGCCAAGAGACCCAGTACTTC. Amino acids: CASSYNGQETQYF.